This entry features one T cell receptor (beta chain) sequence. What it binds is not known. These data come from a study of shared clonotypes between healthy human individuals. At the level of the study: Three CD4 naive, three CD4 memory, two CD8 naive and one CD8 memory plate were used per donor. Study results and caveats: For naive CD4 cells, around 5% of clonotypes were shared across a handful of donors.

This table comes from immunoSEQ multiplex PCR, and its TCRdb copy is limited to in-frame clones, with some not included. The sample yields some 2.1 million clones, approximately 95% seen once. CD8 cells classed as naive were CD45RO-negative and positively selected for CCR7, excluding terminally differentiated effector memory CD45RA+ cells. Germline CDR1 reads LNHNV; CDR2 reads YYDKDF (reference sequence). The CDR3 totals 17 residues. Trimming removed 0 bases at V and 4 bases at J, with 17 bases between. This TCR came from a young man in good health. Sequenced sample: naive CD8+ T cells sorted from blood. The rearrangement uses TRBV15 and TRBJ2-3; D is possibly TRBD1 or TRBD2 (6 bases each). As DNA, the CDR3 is TGTGCCACCAGCAGAGATTCGGGGGCCCCGAGGCCAGATACGCAGTATTTT. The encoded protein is CATSRDSGAPRPDTQYF.